This TCR beta chain was recovered during a study of blood T cell repertoires in COVID-19. Allocation to cohorts depended on clinical history reported by the participants. The protocol was immunoSEQ multiplex PCR, while the TCRdb copy is restricted to in-frame clones and leaves out a portion. The table records about 160,000 clones, over 70% of them present only once. The sequencing sample was made of PBMCs or T cells enriched from blood (not recorded which). The origin of this receptor is a woman aged 40-49 years with acute COVID-19.

CDR3: CASRLLGTVRSDTQYF. The CDR3 DNA reads as TGTGCCAGCAGACTCCTGGGGACAGTTAGATCCGATACGCAGTATTTT. J is TRBJ2-3 and V is TRBV27; 7 bases agree with TRBD1. The germline CDR1 and CDR2 sequences are MNHEY and SMNVEV (reference sequence). The CDR3 is made up of 16 amino acids. V trimming: 6 bases; J trimming: 6 bases; junction bases outside the gene matches: 15.